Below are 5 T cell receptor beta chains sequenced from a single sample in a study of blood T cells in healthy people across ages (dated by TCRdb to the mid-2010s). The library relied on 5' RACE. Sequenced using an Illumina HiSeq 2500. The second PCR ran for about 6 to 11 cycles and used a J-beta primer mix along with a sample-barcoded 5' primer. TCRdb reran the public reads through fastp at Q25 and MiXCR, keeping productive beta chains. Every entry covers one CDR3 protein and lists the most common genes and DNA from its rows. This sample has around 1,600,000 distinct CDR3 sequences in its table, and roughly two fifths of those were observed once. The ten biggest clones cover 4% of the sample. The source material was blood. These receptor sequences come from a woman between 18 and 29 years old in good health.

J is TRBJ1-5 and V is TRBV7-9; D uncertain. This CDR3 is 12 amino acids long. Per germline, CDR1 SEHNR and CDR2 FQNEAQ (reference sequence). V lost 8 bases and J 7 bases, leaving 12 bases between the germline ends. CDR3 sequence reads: CASALDPQPQHF. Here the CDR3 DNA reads TGTGCCAGCGCTTTGGACCCCCAGCCCCAGCATTTT.

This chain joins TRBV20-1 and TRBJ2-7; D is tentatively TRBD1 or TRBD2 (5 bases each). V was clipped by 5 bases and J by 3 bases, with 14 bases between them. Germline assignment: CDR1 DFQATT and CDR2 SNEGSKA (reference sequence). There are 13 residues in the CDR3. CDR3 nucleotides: TGCAGTGCTTCCTGGGGGATTGGCTACGAGCAGTACTTC. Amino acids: CSASWGIGYEQYF.

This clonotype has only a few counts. The CDR3 nucleotides are TGCGCCAGCAGCCAAGATCTTAGGGCCCTTGTGACAGATACGCAGTATTTT. It encodes CASSQDLRALVTDTQYF. This rearrangement joins TRBV4-3 to TRBJ2-3; no reliable D call. The CDR3 extends over 17 amino acids. The V end lost 0 bases, the J end lost 3 bases, and 16 bases lay between the germline ends. Germline V gene lookup returns CDR1 LGHNA and CDR2 YSLEER.

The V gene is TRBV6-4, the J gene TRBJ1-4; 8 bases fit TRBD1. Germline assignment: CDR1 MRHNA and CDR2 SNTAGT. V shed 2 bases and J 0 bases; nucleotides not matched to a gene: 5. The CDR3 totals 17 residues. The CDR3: CASSDGGTGATNEKLFF. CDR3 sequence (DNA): TGTGCCAGCAGTGACGGGGGGACAGGAGCAACTAATGAAAAACTGTTTTTT.

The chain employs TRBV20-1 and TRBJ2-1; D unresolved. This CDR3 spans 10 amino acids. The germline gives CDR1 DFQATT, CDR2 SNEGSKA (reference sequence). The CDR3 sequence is CSAVYNEQFF. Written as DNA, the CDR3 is TGCAGCGCGGTCTACAATGAGCAGTTCTTC.